The clone carrying this T cell receptor beta chain came up many times. Antigen: not known. The V end was cut by 8 bases, the J end by 3 bases, with 11 bases between. CDR3 length equals 12 residues. The germline V gene has CDR1 MDHEN and CDR2 SYDVKM. With molecular barcodes, quantitative 5'-RACE was used to make the TCR beta libraries. TCRdb reprocessed the 5' RACE reads via MiXCR and lists one record per CDR3 protein. The data hold a few hundred thousand distinct CDR3 sequences, with roughly 10% observed a single time. The data are from a study of CD8 T cells in ankylosing spondylitis. Findings and caveats of the study: Disease-linked clones bore a CD8+ phenotype, appearing relatively rarely in peripheral blood. What appeared characteristic of ankylosing spondylitis blood was a TCR beta motif of eight highly homologous variants. The authors reported significant enrichment of disease-linked clones in matched ankylosing spondylitis synovial fluid.

The specimen sequenced was blood, either unsorted or a sorted T cell fraction (not recorded which). This TCR came from a female donor with ankylosing spondylitis or in good health (not recorded which). This chain uses TRBV28 with TRBJ2-7; D is perhaps TRBD1 or TRBD2 (6 bases each). Written as DNA, the CDR3 is TGTGCCAGCCGAAGGGGGGTCTACGAGCAGTACTTC. The encoded protein is CASRRGVYEQYF.